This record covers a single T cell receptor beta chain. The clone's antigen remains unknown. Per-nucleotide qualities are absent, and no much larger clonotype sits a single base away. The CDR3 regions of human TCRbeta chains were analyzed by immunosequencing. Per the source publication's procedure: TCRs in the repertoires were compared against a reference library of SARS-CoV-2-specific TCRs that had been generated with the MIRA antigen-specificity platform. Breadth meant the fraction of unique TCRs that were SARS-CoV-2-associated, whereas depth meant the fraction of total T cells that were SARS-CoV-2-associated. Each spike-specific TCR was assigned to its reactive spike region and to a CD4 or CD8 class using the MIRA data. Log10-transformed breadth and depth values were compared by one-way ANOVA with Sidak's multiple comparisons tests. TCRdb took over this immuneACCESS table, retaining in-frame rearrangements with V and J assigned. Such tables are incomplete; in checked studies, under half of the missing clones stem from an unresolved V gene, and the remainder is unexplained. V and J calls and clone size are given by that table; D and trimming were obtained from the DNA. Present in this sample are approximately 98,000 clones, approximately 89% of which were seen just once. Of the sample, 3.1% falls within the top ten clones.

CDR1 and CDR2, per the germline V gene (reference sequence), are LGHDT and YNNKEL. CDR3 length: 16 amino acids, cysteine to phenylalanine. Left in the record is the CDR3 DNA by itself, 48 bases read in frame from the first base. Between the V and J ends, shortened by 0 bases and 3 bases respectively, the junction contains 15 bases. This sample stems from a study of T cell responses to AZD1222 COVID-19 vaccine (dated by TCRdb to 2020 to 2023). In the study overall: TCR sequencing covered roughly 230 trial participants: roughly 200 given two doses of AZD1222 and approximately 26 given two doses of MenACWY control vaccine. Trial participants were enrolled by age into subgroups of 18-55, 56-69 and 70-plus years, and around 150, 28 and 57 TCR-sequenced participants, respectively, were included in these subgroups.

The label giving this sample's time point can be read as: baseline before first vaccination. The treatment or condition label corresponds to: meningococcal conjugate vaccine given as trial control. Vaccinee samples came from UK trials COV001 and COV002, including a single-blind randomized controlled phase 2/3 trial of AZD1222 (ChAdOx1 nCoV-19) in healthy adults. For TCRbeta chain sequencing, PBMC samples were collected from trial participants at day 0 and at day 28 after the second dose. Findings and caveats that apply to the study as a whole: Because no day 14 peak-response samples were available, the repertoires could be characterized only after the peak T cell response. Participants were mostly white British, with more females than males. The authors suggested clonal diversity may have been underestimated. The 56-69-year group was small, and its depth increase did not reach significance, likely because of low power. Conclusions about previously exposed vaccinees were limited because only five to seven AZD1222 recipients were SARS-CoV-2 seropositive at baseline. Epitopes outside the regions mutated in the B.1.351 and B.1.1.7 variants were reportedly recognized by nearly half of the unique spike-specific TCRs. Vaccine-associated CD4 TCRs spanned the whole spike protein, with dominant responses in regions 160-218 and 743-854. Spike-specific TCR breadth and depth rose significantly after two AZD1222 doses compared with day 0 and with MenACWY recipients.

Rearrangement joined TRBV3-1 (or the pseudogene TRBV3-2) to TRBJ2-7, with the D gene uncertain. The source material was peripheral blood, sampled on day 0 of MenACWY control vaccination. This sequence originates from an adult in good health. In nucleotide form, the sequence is TGTGCCAGCAGCCAAGATGGCATCGGCACTCACTACGAGCAGTACTTC. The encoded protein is CASSQDGIGTHYEQYF.